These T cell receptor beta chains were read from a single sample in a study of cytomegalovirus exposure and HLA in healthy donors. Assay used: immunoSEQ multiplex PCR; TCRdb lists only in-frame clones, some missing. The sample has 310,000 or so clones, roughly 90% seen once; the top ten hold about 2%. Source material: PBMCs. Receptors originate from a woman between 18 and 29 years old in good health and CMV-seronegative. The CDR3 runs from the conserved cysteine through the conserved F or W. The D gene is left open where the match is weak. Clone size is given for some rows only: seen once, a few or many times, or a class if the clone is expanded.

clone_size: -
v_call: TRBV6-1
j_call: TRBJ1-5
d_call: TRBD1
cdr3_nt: TGTGCCAGCAGTGAAACAGGGGGCGTGCAGCCCCAGCATTTT
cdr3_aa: CASSETGGVQPQHF

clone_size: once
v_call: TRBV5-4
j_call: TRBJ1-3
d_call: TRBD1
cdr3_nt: TGTGCCAGCAGCTTTGGGACAGCACCCTCTGGAAACACCATATATTTT
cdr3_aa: CASSFGTAPSGNTIYF

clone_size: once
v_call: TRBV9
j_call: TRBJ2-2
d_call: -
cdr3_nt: TGTGCCAGCAGCCACTCAGACCGGAGTACTATACCTGACAGGTATCGGGACACCGGGGAGCTGTTTTTT
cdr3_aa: CASSHSDRSTIPDRYRDTGELFF

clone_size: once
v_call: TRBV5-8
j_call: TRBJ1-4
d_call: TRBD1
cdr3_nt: TGTGCCAGCAGCTTAGACAGGGGGGAAGAAAAACTGTTTTTT
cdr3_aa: CASSLDRGEEKLFF

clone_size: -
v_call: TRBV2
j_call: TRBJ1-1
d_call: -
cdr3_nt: TGTGCCAGCAGGAGTGCGTCCACTGAAGCTTTCTTT
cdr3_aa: CASRSASTEAFF

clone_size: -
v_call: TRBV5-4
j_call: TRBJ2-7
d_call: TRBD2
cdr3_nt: TGTGCCAGCAGTGTCGGGACTAGCGGCTTCTACGAGCAGTACTTC
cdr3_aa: CASSVGTSGFYEQYF

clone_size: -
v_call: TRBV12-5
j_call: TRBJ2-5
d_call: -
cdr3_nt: TGTGCTAGTGCCGAGATCAAGCAAGAGACCCAGTACTTC
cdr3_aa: CASAEIKQETQYF

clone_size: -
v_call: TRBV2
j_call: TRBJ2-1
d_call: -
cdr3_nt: TGTGCCAGCAGTACCTACTACAATGAGCAGTTCTTC
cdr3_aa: CASSTYYNEQFF

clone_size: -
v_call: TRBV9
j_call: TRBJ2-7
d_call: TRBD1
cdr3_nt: TGTGCCAGCAGCGTAGAGGGACAGGGATCCTACGAGCAGTACTTC
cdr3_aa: CASSVEGQGSYEQYF

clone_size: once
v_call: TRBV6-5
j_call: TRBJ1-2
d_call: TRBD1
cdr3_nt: TGTGCCAGCACCTCAGGGGGCGCCAACTATGGCTACACCTTC
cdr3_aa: CASTSGGANYGYTF

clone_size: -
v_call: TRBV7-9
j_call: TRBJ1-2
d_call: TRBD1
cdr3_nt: TGTTCCAGCAGCTTAGCGACGGGACAGGGGGCAAGTGGCTACACCTTC
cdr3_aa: CSSSLATGQGASGYTF

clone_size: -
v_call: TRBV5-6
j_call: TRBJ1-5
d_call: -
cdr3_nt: TGTGCCAGCAGCGTCTTGAGGCAGCCCCAGCATTTT
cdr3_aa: CASSVLRQPQHF

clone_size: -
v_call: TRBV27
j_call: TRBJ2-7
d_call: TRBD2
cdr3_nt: TGTGCCAGCAGTCTCAGACTAGCGGGTGCCTACGAGCAGTACTTC
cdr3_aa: CASSLRLAGAYEQYF

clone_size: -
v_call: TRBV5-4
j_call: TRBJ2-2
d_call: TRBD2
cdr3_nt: TGTGCCAGCAGCTTGGCTAGCGGGGGGAGCACCGGGGAGCTGTTTTTT
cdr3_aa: CASSLASGGSTGELFF

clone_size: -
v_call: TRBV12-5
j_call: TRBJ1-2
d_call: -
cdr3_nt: TGTGCTAGTGGTCCCCCTCCCCCAGGCTATGGCTACACCTTC
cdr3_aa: CASGPPPPGYGYTF

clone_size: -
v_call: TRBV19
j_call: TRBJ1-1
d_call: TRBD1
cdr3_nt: TGTGCCAGTAGTATGGGCAGGGGGACGAACACTGAAGCTTTCTTT
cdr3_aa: CASSMGRGTNTEAFF

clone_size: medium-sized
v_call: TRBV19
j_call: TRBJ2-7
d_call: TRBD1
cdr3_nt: TGTGCCAGTAGTCGACAGGGGTCCTACGAGCAGTACTTC
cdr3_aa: CASSRQGSYEQYF

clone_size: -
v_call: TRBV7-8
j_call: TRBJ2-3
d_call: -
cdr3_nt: TGTGCCAGCAGCTTAGTCGCTAGCTCCCGTCTAGATACGCAGTATTTT
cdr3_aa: CASSLVASSRLDTQYF

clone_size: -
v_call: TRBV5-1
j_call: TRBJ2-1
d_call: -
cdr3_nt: TGCGCCGCTGAGGGGGTGGGGCGACAGTCCTACAATGAGCAGTTCTTC
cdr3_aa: CAAEGVGRQSYNEQFF

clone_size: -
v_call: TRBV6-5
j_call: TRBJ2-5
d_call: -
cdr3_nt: TGTGCCAGCAGTCCCCGGAGAGAGACCCAGTACTTC
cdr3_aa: CASSPRRETQYF

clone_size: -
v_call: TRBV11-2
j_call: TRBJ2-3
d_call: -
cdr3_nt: TGTGCCAGCAGCTTACGGGGTTACGACACGGATACGCAGTATTTT
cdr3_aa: CASSLRGYDTDTQYF

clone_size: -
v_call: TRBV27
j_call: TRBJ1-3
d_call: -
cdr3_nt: TGTGCCAGCAGTTTTGCAGGGGCTGGAAACACCATATATTTT
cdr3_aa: CASSFAGAGNTIYF

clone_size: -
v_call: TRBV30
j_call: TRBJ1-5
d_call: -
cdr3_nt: TGTGCCTGGAGTACGGGGAGCAATCAGCCCCAGCATTTT
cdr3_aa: CAWSTGSNQPQHF

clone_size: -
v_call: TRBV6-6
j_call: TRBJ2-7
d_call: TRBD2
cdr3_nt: TGTGCCAGCAGTACTAGCGGGGAACCCTACGAGCAGTACTTC
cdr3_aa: CASSTSGEPYEQYF

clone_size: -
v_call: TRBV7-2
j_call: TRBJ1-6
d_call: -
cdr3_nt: TGTGCCAGCAGCTCCCGGGACATCTCCTATAATTCACCCCTCCACTTT
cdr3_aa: CASSSRDISYNSPLHF

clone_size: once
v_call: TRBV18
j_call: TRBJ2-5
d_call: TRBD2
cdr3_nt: TGTGCCAGCTCTCCTCAGCGGGGGGCCCAAGAGACCCAGTACTTC
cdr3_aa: CASSPQRGAQETQYF

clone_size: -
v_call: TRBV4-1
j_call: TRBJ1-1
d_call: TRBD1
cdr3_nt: TGCGCCAGCAGCCAACAGGACAGGGACATTAGTGAAGCTTTCTTT
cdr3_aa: CASSQQDRDISEAFF

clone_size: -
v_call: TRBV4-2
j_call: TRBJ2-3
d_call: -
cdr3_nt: TGTGCCAGCAGCCAAGAGAGGACACTAAACCCAGATACGCAGTATTTT
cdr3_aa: CASSQERTLNPDTQYF

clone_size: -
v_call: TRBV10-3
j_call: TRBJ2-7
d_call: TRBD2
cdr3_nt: TGTGCCACCAAACCTAGCGGGGGGCCCCACTCCTACGAGCAGTACTTC
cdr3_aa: CATKPSGGPHSYEQYF

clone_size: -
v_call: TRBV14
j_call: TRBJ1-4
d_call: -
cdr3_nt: TGTGCCAGCAGCCAGTCTGGGAGTGGGCATGAAAAACTGTTTTTT
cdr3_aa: CASSQSGSGHEKLFF

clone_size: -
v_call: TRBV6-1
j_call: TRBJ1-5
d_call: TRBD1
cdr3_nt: TGTGCCAGCAGGTATAAGGGACAGGGGAGTCAGCCCCAGCATTTT
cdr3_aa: CASRYKGQGSQPQHF

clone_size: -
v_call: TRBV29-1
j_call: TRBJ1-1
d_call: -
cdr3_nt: TGCAGCGTTACAGGTCAGCTTAACACTGAAGCTTTCTTT
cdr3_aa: CSVTGQLNTEAFF

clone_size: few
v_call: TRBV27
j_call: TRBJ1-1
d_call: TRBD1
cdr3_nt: TGTGCCAGCAGTTTTGAGGGGGCGCAGGTGAACACTGAAGCTTTCTTT
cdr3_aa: CASSFEGAQVNTEAFF

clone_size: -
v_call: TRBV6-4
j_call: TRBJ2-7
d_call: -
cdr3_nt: TGTGCCAGCAGTGGCCATACAACCGGACAAAGACGGCCAACCTCCTACGAGCAGTACTTC
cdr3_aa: CASSGHTTGQRRPTSYEQYF

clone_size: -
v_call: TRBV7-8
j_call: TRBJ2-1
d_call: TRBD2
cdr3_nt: TGTGCCAGCAGCAAGACTAGCTCCAATGAGCAGTTCTTC
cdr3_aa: CASSKTSSNEQFF

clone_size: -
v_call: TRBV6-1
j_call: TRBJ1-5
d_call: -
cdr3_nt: TGTGCCAGCAGTGAAGCGTACGGCAGGCAGCCCCAGCATTTT
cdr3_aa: CASSEAYGRQPQHF

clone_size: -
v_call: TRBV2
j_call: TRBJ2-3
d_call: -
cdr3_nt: TGTGCCAGCACTCTGGGGGGGGCCGTAGATACGCAGTATTTT
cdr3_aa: CASTLGGAVDTQYF

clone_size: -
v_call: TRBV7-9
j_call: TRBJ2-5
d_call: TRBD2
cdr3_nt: TGTGCCAGCAGCTTATCACTAGCGGCACAAGAGACCCAGTACTTC
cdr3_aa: CASSLSLAAQETQYF

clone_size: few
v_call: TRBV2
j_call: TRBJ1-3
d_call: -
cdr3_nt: TGTGCCAGCAGTGACTTCAGGACAGCAGATCCCGGAAACACCATATATTTT
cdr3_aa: CASSDFRTADPGNTIYF

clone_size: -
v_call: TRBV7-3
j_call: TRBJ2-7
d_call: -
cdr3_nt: TGTGCCAGCAGCTTAACGAGGAACGAGCAGTACTTC
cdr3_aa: CASSLTRNEQYF

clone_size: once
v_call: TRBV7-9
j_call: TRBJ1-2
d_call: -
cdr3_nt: TGTGCCAGCAGCGACCTTGGGACTCTCTATGGCTACACCTTC
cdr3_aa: CASSDLGTLYGYTF

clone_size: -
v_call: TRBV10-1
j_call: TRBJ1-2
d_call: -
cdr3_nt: TGCGCCAGCAGTGCAGCGACGGCTTTTGGCTACACCTTC
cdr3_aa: CASSAATAFGYTF

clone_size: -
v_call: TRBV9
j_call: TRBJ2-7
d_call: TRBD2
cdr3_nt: TGTGCCAGCAGCGTAGGTGGCGGGGGGAATTACGAGCAGTACTTC
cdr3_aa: CASSVGGGGNYEQYF